The 22 T cell receptor beta chains listed next were all sequenced from one sample in a study of a mutant IDH1 vaccine in newly diagnosed glioma. The data were produced by immunoSEQ multiplex PCR, yet TCRdb's version contains in-frame clones alone and is incomplete. The repertoire holds 88,000 or so clones, with 85% as singletons. Their cognate antigens are unknown. Time point of the sample: week 23, last vaccination. All doses held 300 ug of mutant IDH1 20-mer peptide, with topical imiquimod. The input for sequencing was PBMCs, taken from a glioma patient whose treatment included an IDH1 peptide vaccine. The receptors here all came from a man aged 25 to 40 with glioma. Some clones in this sample may be carry-over from other donors' samples.

The chain is built from TRBV5-6 and TRBJ1-1; TRBD1 is a possible D gene (5 bases). Germline lookup yields CDR1 SGHDT and CDR2 YYEEEE. The CDR3 runs 16 residues. Trimming removed 3 bases at V and 1 base at J, with 16 bases between. The CDR3 DNA is TGTGCCAGCAGCTCCTTTTTTCGGGGGTGGAACACTGAAGCTTTCTTT. This translates into CASSSFFRGWNTEAFF.

This chain uses TRBV28 with TRBJ1-4; 7 bases fit TRBD1. The germline V gene has CDR1 MDHEN and CDR2 SYDVKM. CDR3 length equals 15 residues. Trimming cost V 6 bases and J 8 bases; bases outside gene matches: 12. The CDR3 DNA reads TGTGCCAGCAGGGATAAGGAGGGGGCGGGGGAAAAACTGTTTTTT. It translates to CASRDKEGAGEKLFF.

The chain recombines TRBV27 with TRBJ2-2; 11 bases match TRBD1. With 6 bases clipped from V and 5 bases from J, the junction kept 14 bases outside the gene matches. CDR3 length equals 18 residues. CDR1 is MNHEY and CDR2 is SMNVEV in the germline V gene (reference sequence). The CDR3 is CASSPVTPGQGETGELFF. The CDR3 DNA is TGTGCCAGCAGCCCGGTCACGCCGGGACAGGGGGAGACCGGGGAGCTGTTTTTT.

V usage is TRBV7-8 and J usage is TRBJ1-2, with D tentatively TRBD1 (5 bases). Germline values: CDR1 SGHVS, CDR2 FQNEAQ. The CDR3 sequence is 12 residues long. Trimming took 5 bases from V and 8 from J, leaving 12 bases between them. CDR3 sequence reads: CASSPNGGGYTF. CDR3 nucleotides: TGTGCCAGCAGCCCTAACGGGGGGGGCTACACCTTC.

The rearrangement links TRBV6-6 to TRBJ2-7; D is possibly TRBD2 (5 bases). V was pared by 8 bases and J by 0 bases, with 11 bases between. CDR3 length: 13 amino acids. Germline V lookup: CDR1 MNHNY, CDR2 SVGAGI (reference sequence). DNA of the CDR3: TGTGCCAGCGGGAGCAGGAGCTCCTACGAGCAGTACTTC. Translating it yields CASGSRSSYEQYF.

The rearrangement uses TRBV9 and TRBJ1-1; D might be TRBD1 (6 bases). V was pared by 0 bases and J by 5 bases, with 20 bases between. Per the germline V gene, CDR1 is SGDLS and CDR2 is YYNGEE. The length of the CDR3 is 17 residues. The CDR3 DNA sequence: TGTGCCAGCAGCGTAGCTGGACGGATGGGGGCCAAGACTGAAGCTTTCTTT. It codes for CASSVAGRMGAKTEAFF.

The chain has TRBV7-9 and TRBJ2-3; D might be TRBD1 (6 bases). From germline, CDR1 is SEHNR and CDR2 FQNEAQ (reference sequence). The germline V and J ends were trimmed by 5 bases and 2 bases, with 14 bases remaining between them. The CDR3 covers 15 residues. CDR3 residues: CASSPRQDSTDTQYF. As DNA, the CDR3 is TGTGCCAGCAGCCCCCGACAGGACTCCACAGATACGCAGTATTTT.

J is TRBJ1-6 and V is TRBV27, with D perhaps TRBD1 (5 bases). Trimming stripped 6 bases from V and 6 bases from J, with 15 bases between. The germline V gene has CDR1 MNHEY and CDR2 SMNVEV (reference sequence). The CDR3 has 15 amino acids. As DNA, the CDR3 is TGTGCCAGCAGATTAGGGGTTGGGGCTAATTCACCCCTCCACTTT. Protein sequence: CASRLGVGANSPLHF.

This clone has a single count. The CDR3 DNA reads as TGTGCCAGCAGCCAAGACTCGGGACAGGGCTTTGAAGCTTTCTTT. Its protein product is CASSQDSGQGFEAFF. The V call is TRBV4-2, the J call TRBJ1-1; 9 bases line up with TRBD1. The trim removed 0 bases at V and 7 bases at J, leaving 6 bases unmatched. Germline loops: CDR1 LGHNA, CDR2 YNFKEQ. This CDR3 spans 15 amino acids.

The gene calls are TRBV6-5 and TRBJ2-7; D remains unclear. In germline, CDR1 is MNHEY, CDR2 SVGAGI. The CDR3 extends over 16 amino acids. Trimming took off 0 bases at V and 0 bases at J, with 12 bases between the two ends. CDR3 in DNA: TGTGCCAGCAGTTACTCGCTGGGCCGAAACTCCTACGAGCAGTACTTC. Translated: CASSYSLGRNSYEQYF.

This sequence joins TRBV6-5 and TRBJ1-2; 11 bases align to TRBD1. The CDR3 has 13 amino acids. CDR1 MNHEY and CDR2 SVGAGI come from the germline V gene. The junction had 1 base not matched to a gene; V was cut back by 5 bases and J by 5 bases. CDR3 DNA sequence: TGTGCCAGCAGTGGGACAGGGGGGTATGGCTACACCTTC. This gives the protein CASSGTGGYGYTF.

The J gene is TRBJ1-3, the V gene TRBV4-3; possibly TRBD1 for D (5 bases). V shed 0 bases and J shed 3 bases, with 12 bases lying between them. Germline CDR1 reads LGHNA; CDR2 reads YSLEER. The CDR3 extends over 16 amino acids. As DNA, the CDR3 is TGCGCCAGCAGCCAAGATTTCGGGGGTAGTGGAAACACCATATATTTT. Translation gives CASSQDFGGSGNTIYF.

V gene TRBV29-1 combines with J gene TRBJ2-7; perhaps D is TRBD1 or TRBD2 (5 bases each). The CDR3 is 13 residues long. The germline CDR1 and CDR2 sequences are SQVTM and ANQGSEA. V was clipped by 5 bases and J by 4 bases, with 15 bases between them. Here the CDR3 DNA reads TGCAGCGTTACTACCGGGACGGATTACGAGCAGTACTTC. It encodes CSVTTGTDYEQYF.

V and J are TRBV28 and TRBJ2-7, with D perhaps matching TRBD1 or TRBD2 (5 bases each). From germline, CDR1 is MDHEN and CDR2 SYDVKM. There are 14 residues in the CDR3. Trimming removed 3 bases at V and 3 bases at J, with 12 bases between. The CDR3 here is CASSLFGAYYEQYF. CDR3 nucleotide sequence: TGTGCCAGCAGTTTGTTCGGGGCCTACTACGAGCAGTACTTC.

This clone has just a few counts. The CDR3 sequence is CASSVTSDSGANVLTF. Written as DNA, the CDR3 is TGTGCCAGCAGCGTGACGTCCGACTCTGGGGCCAACGTCCTGACTTTC. The rearrangement uses TRBV9 and TRBJ2-6; D ambiguous. The CDR3 contains 16 residues. Trimming cost V 2 bases and J 0 bases, with 9 bases left between them. Germline V gene sequence: CDR1 SGDLS, CDR2 YYNGEE.

This chain joins TRBV9 and TRBJ2-1; TRBD2 matches at 9 bases. Unmatched junction bases numbered 11, after V lost 0 bases and J lost 7 bases. The CDR3 covers 17 residues. CDR1 SGDLS and CDR2 YYNGEE come from the germline V gene. CDR3 in DNA: TGTGCCAGCAGCGTAGATAATGGCGGGGGGGCTTCAAATGAGCAGTTCTTC. Translation gives CASSVDNGGGASNEQFF.

The chain employs TRBV28 and TRBJ2-3; 9 bases map to TRBD1. V shed 6 bases and J 4 bases; nucleotides not matched to a gene: 5. The length of the CDR3 is 14 residues. Germline CDR1 reads MDHEN; CDR2 reads SYDVKM. The CDR3 DNA reads TGTGCCAGCAGGCCAACAGGGGGCCCAGATACGCAGTATTTT. This translates into CASRPTGGPDTQYF.

Details on this clone: The junction shows a germline mismatch at one end, possibly a read error. The rearrangement uses TRBV19 and TRBJ1-5; no reliable D call. The CDR3 sequence is 17 residues long. Germline V lookup: CDR1 LNHDA, CDR2 SQIVND (reference sequence). The CDR3 DNA is TGTGCCAGTATCCCCCAGACTTCTGCCTATAGCAATCCGCCCCAGCATTTT. Translation: CASIPQTSAYSNPPQHF.

The gene calls are TRBV7-9 and TRBJ2-1, with TRBD2 identical over 11 bases. V was pared by 5 bases and J by 9 bases, with 9 bases of the junction left unmatched. CDR1 is SEHNR and CDR2 is FQNEAQ in the germline V gene (reference sequence). The CDR3 totals 15 residues. CDR3 loop: CASSPTSGSVGEQFF. CDR3 bases: TGTGCCAGCAGCCCCACTAGCGGGAGTGTGGGTGAGCAGTTCTTC.

This clone was recorded once. The J gene is TRBJ2-1, the V gene TRBV10-3, with TRBD2 identical over 14 bases. The J segment lost 9 bases and the V segment lost 6 bases, leaving 7 bases of the junction unmatched. Looked up from germline, CDR1 is ENHRY and CDR2 is SYGVKD. The CDR3 length is 15 residues. In DNA form, the CDR3 reads TGTGCCATCAGAGGGAAGGGACTAGCGGGAGCTGAGCAGTTCTTC. Encoded protein: CAIRGKGLAGAEQFF.

This chain uses TRBV7-8 with TRBJ2-7; 7 nucleotides align to TRBD2. CDR3 length equals 14 residues. The junction had 7 bases not matched to a gene; V was cut back by 2 bases and J by 6 bases. The germline V gene has CDR1 SGHVS and CDR2 FQNEAQ. CDR3 sequence (DNA): TGTGCCAGCAGCTTAATCGGGGGGTTAGCCGAGCAGTACTTC. Its protein is CASSLIGGLAEQYF.

The rearrangement joins TRBV18 to TRBJ1-1, with unresolved D. V lost 3 bases to trimming and J lost 4 bases, with 12 bases between them. This CDR3 has 14 residues. Germline values: CDR1 KGHSH, CDR2 LQKENI. The DNA of the CDR3 is TGTGCCAGCTCACCGGTGAATACAGTCACTGAAGCTTTCTTT. This gives the protein CASSPVNTVTEAFF.